The 32 T cell receptor beta chains presented below share a single source sample, sequenced in a study of low-dose radiotherapy and immunotherapy resistance in tumors. Priming of first-strand cDNA relied on TRAV- and TRBV-specific primers (covering alpha and beta chains). Using a constant-region primer together with a V-primer adapter, TCRs were subjected to 20 PCR cycles of amplification. In TCRdb, the reads were re-called with MiXCR into one record per CDR3 protein. The repertoire holds 13,000 to 15,000 distinct CDR3 sequences, with 60% to 80% as singletons. These receptors originate from a human donor with advanced metastatic prostate, ovarian, gallbladder or colorectal cancer (not recorded which). This table probably holds off-target reads from a library built for another chain.

The genes are TRBV5-8 and TRBJ1-4, with a possible D match to TRBD1 (5 bases). This CDR3 is built from 19 residues. V was cut by 0 bases and J by 5 bases, with 23 bases left in between. Germline CDR1 is SGHTS and CDR2 is YDEGEE. The CDR3 loop is CASSLAPGALRRTNEKLFF. As DNA, the CDR3 is TGTGCCAGCAGCTTGGCGCCCGGGGCCCTACGCCGGACAAATGAAAAACTGTTTTTT.

V is TRBV29-1 and J is TRBJ2-3, with D unresolved. CDR1 is SQVTM, CDR2 ANQGSEA, per germline. Trimming cost V 4 bases and J 3 bases, with 11 bases left between them. There are 13 residues in the CDR3. CDR3 nucleotides: TGCAGCGTTGGGCTTTTGGCTACAGATACGCAGTATTTT. It is translated as CSVGLLATDTQYF.

The V and J genes are TRBV29-1 and TRBJ2-1; the match to TRBD1 covers 8 bases. Trimming took 7 bases from V and 7 from J; bases not matched to a gene: 12. The V gene's germline CDR1 is SQVTM and CDR2 ANQGSEA. The length of the CDR3 is 14 residues. CDR3 amino acids: CSASQGAQGNEQFF. The CDR3 DNA sequence: TGCAGCGCCTCCCAGGGGGCGCAGGGAAATGAGCAGTTCTTC.

This clonotype occurred a few times. The V and J genes are TRBV3-1 and TRBJ2-3; unclear D gene. V shed 0 bases and J shed 1 base, with 8 bases lying between them. Germline CDR1 LGHDT, CDR2 YNNKEL (reference sequence). The CDR3 loop spans 15 amino acids. The CDR3 loop reads CASSQDIRGTDTQYF. DNA for the CDR3: TGTGCCAGCAGCCAAGATATCCGGGGCACAGATACGCAGTATTTT.

The chain recombines TRBV2 with TRBJ2-3, with D hard to call. This CDR3 contains 13 residues. The V end was cut by 4 bases, the J end by 0 bases, with 5 bases between. Germline CDR1 reads SNHLY; CDR2 reads FYNNEI. This CDR3 is CASSAQSTDTQYF. CDR3 DNA sequence: TGTGCCAGCAGTGCCCAAAGCACAGATACGCAGTATTTT.

The chain employs TRBV24-1 and TRBJ1-2; possibly TRBD1 for D (6 bases). Germline V gives CDR1 KGHDR, CDR2 SFDVKD. The CDR3 has 14 amino acids. The V and J ends lost 2 bases and 4 bases respectively, with 10 bases between them. The CDR3 nucleotides are TGTGCCACCAGTGATTGGACAGTATCCTATGGCTACACCTTC. Amino acid sequence: CATSDWTVSYGYTF.

With regard to this clonotype: A junction boundary mismatches the germline segment, possibly from a read error. The chain employs TRBV7-2 and TRBJ1-4, with no clear D. This CDR3 comprises 13 residues. The germline V gene has CDR1 SGHTA and CDR2 FQGNSA. CDR3 sequence: CASSLAVNEKLFF. The CDR3 bases are TGCGCCAGCAGCTTAGCAGTTAATGAAAAACTGTTTTTT.

The chain couples TRBV6-5 to TRBJ2-7; 8 nucleotides match TRBD2. V lost 5 bases, J lost 5 bases, and 5 bases stayed unmatched. Germline assignment: CDR1 MNHEY and CDR2 SVGAGI. CDR3 length equals 13 residues. Here the CDR3 reads CASSTGGVNEQYF. DNA for the CDR3: TGTGCCAGCAGTACGGGGGGGGTCAACGAGCAGTACTTC.

The J gene is TRBJ1-5, the V gene TRBV5-5, with D perhaps matching TRBD1 (5 bases). Germline lookup yields CDR1 SGHKS and CDR2 YYEKEE (reference sequence). CDR3 length: 15 residues. V lost 0 bases and J lost 7, with 14 bases in between. The CDR3, as DNA: TGTGCCAGCAGCTTGGAAGGGGCCGTGGGGCAGCCCCAGCATTTT. Amino acids: CASSLEGAVGQPQHF. The full variable domain, with the rest looked up from reference TRBV5-5 and TRBJ1-5, is DAGVTQSPTHLIKTRGQQVTLRCSPISGHKSVSWYQQVLGQGPQFIFQYYEKEERGRGNFPDRFSARQFPNYSSELNVNALLLGDSALYLCASSLEGAVGQPQHFGDGTRLSIL.

This chain connects TRBV7-3 to TRBJ1-6, with 7 bases lining up with TRBD1. This CDR3 spans 14 amino acids. Trimming removed 6 bases from V and 7 bases from J; junction bases left unmatched: 6. The germline CDR1 and CDR2 sequences are SGHTA and FQGTGA. The CDR3 DNA follows: TGTGCCAGCAGGGGGGACAGCGAAAATTCACCCCTCCACTTT. Translating gives CASRGDSENSPLHF.

This clonotype was found once. The chain links TRBV24-1 to TRBJ2-3; tentatively, D is TRBD1 (6 bases). V lost 7 bases to trimming and J lost 4 bases, with 8 bases between them. The CDR3 has 12 residues. Germline V CDR1 and CDR2: KGHDR, SFDVKD. This CDR3 is CATSTGPDTQYF. The CDR3 DNA follows: TGTGCCACCAGCACAGGGCCAGATACGCAGTATTTT.

The DNA of the CDR3 is TGTGCCATCAGTCGGGGGCAGGGGGTTCCTGAAGCTTTCTTT. This gives the protein CAISRGQGVPEAFF. The V and J genes are TRBV10-3 and TRBJ1-1; 7 bases are a match to TRBD1. This CDR3 is built from 14 residues. Germline values: CDR1 ENHRY, CDR2 SYGVKD. V shed 5 bases, J shed 6 bases, and the junction held 9 bases outside the gene matches.

The genes are TRBV29-1 and TRBJ2-2; 10 bases align to TRBD1. Germline V gives CDR1 SQVTM, CDR2 ANQGSEA. V was pared by 6 bases and J by 4 bases, with 5 bases of the junction left unmatched. The CDR3 runs 14 residues. Here the CDR3 DNA reads TGCAGCGTGGCGACAGGGGGCGTCACCGGGGAGCTGTTTTTT. It encodes CSVATGGVTGELFF.

This clonotype has only one observation. The chain joins TRBV2 to TRBJ2-4, with TRBD1 identical over 7 bases. The CDR3 covers 14 residues. Germline V CDR1 and CDR2: SNHLY, FYNNEI. The V segment lost 7 bases and the J segment 3 bases; nucleotides outside the gene matches: 6. The CDR3 spells CASTADRFKNIQYF. The CDR3 bases are TGTGCCAGCACTGCGGACAGGTTCAAAAACATTCAGTACTTC.

In nucleotides, the CDR3 is TGCAGTGCTAGAGAGGGCGGGGGGCTCAATGAGCAGTTCTTC. Its translation is CSAREGGGLNEQFF. The chain recombines TRBV20-1 with TRBJ2-1, with 8 bases aligning to TRBD2. The germline CDR1 and CDR2 sequences are DFQATT and SNEGSKA (reference sequence). J lost 6 bases, V lost 0 bases, and 4 bases had no gene match. The CDR3 sequence is 14 residues long.

This chain joins TRBV29-1 and TRBJ1-1; 7 nucleotides match TRBD1. The germline V gene has CDR1 SQVTM and CDR2 ANQGSEA. The CDR3 sequence is 12 residues long. With V trimmed by 4 bases and J by 7 bases, 6 bases remained unmatched. The CDR3 reads CSVGVGGREAFF. The CDR3 DNA sequence: TGCAGCGTTGGAGTAGGGGGCCGTGAAGCTTTCTTT.

The chain joins TRBV20-1 to TRBJ2-6, with D hard to call. CDR1 and CDR2 (germline): DFQATT, SNEGSKA (reference sequence). The V end lost 6 bases, the J end lost 1 base, and 10 bases lay between the germline ends. The CDR3 covers 14 residues. The CDR3 region has the DNA TGCAGTGCCGACCCCGGGTCTGGGGCCAACGTCCTGACTTTC. Its protein product is CSADPGSGANVLTF.

The CDR3 spells CASSPQTGLNTEAFF. In DNA form, the CDR3 reads TGTGCCAGCAGCCCGCAGACAGGGTTGAACACTGAAGCTTTCTTT. V usage is TRBV5-6 and J usage is TRBJ1-1, with TRBD1 identical over 7 bases. Germline loops: CDR1 SGHDT, CDR2 YYEEEE. Unmatched junction bases numbered 6, after V lost 4 bases and J lost 0 bases. The CDR3 has 15 amino acids.

This chain joins TRBV18 and TRBJ1-4; TRBD1 matches at 10 bases. The trim removed 3 bases at V and 8 bases at J, leaving 9 bases unmatched. The CDR3 runs 16 residues. CDR1 is KGHSH, CDR2 LQKENI, per germline. CDR3 protein: CASSPVPGQGNEKLFF. DNA for the CDR3: TGTGCCAGCTCACCTGTTCCGGGACAGGGGAACGAAAAACTGTTTTTT.

This chain joins TRBV11-2 and TRBJ1-6, with a weak D call TRBD1 (5 bases). Germline V gives CDR1 SGHAT, CDR2 FQNNGV. V was clipped by 5 bases and J by 0 bases, with 8 bases between them. This CDR3 is 15 amino acids long. The CDR3 loop is CASSPGSSYNSPLHF. For the CDR3, the DNA is TGTGCCAGCAGCCCAGGGAGCTCCTATAATTCACCCCTCCACTTT.

The chain joins TRBV3-1 to TRBJ2-5, with 7 bases identical to TRBD2. This CDR3 contains 13 residues. V shed 7 bases and J 4 bases; nucleotides not matched to a gene: 6. The germline V gene encodes CDR1 LGHDT and CDR2 YNNKEL (reference sequence). The CDR3 DNA sequence: TGTGCCAGCACCTCCTGGGAGGGAGAGACCCAGTACTTC. As protein: CASTSWEGETQYF.

The rearrangement joins TRBV6-8 to TRBJ1-3, with a possible D match to TRBD1 (6 bases). Germline lookup yields CDR1 MNHGY and CDR2 SAAAGT. V was pared by 6 bases and J by 4 bases, with 16 bases between. The CDR3 totals 15 residues. The CDR3 region is CASRATGQGGNTIYF. CDR3 nucleotides: TGTGCCAGCAGGGCGACAGGCCAGGGAGGAAACACCATATATTTT.

Here the CDR3 DNA reads TGTGCCAGCAGCTTAGCACGGGGGGGGCAAGAGACCCAGTACTTC. Its translation: CASSLARGGQETQYF. The chain carries TRBV11-2 and TRBJ2-5; 8 nucleotides match TRBD2. Germline CDR1 is SGHAT and CDR2 is FQNNGV. The CDR3 runs 15 residues. The ends lost 1 base at V and 2 bases at J; junction bases unmatched: 3.

This clonotype was detected a few times. This sequence joins TRBV13 and TRBJ2-7; 7 nucleotides align to TRBD1. The J segment lost 2 bases and the V segment lost 6 bases, leaving 7 bases of the junction unmatched. CDR3 size: 14 residues. In germline, CDR1 is PRHDT, CDR2 FYEKMQ (reference sequence). CDR3: CASRAGTVTYEQYF. The CDR3 DNA is TGTGCCAGCAGGGCCGGGACAGTTACCTACGAGCAGTACTTC.

This chain links TRBV11-1 with TRBJ2-1; D remains unclear. The CDR3 totals 12 residues. Trimming removed 5 bases at V and 12 bases at J, with 14 bases between. Germline CDR1 and CDR2: SGHAT and FQDESV (reference sequence). In nucleotides, the CDR3 is TGTGCCAGCAGCCCCGATGATGAGCGGCAGTTCTTC. Amino acid sequence: CASSPDDERQFF.

This clonotype has a single count. The rearrangement uses TRBV11-2 and TRBJ1-5, with D possibly being TRBD1 (6 bases). CDR3 length: 13 residues. Germline V gives CDR1 SGHAT, CDR2 FQNNGV. With 4 bases removed from V and 12 bases from J, the gap between germline ends came to 16 bases. The CDR3 region is CASSSGQQGDQHF. The CDR3 DNA reads TGTGCCAGCAGCTCTGGGCAACAGGGCGACCAGCATTTT.

This chain joins TRBV7-3 and TRBJ1-2; D perhaps matches TRBD1 (5 bases). Trimming cost V 6 bases and J 3 bases, with 11 bases left between them. This CDR3 has 13 amino acids. From germline, CDR1 is SGHTA and CDR2 FQGTGA. CDR3 sequence: CASRRDGDYGYTF. The DNA of the CDR3 is TGTGCCAGCAGGCGGGACGGAGACTATGGCTACACCTTC.

This clonotype was counted a few times. The chain's CDR3 is CSVDVANYEQYF. The CDR3 nucleotides read TGCAGCGTTGATGTGGCGAACTACGAGCAGTACTTC. The V call is TRBV29-1, the J call TRBJ2-7; D unresolved. The CDR3 is made up of 12 amino acids. The V gene's germline CDR1 is SQVTM and CDR2 ANQGSEA. The V gene lost 3 bases and the J gene lost 3 bases, with 9 bases spanning the gap.

The chain carries TRBV3-1 and TRBJ1-1, with 7 bases fitting TRBD1. With V trimmed by 3 bases and J by 6 bases, 4 bases remained unmatched. The CDR3 spans 13 residues. Germline assignment: CDR1 LGHDT and CDR2 YNNKEL (reference sequence). The CDR3 nucleotides read TGTGCCAGCAGCCACTTCGGACAGGCTGAAGCTTTCTTT. This codes for CASSHFGQAEAFF.

V usage is TRBV14 and J usage is TRBJ2-1; perhaps TRBD2 as D (6 bases). Germline CDR1 SGHDN, CDR2 FVKESK. This CDR3 is built from 16 residues. Trimming removed 4 bases from V and 2 bases from J, with 15 bases in between. CDR3 protein: CASSPGVGLAYNEQFF. CDR3 in DNA: TGTGCCAGCAGCCCTGGTGTGGGACTCGCCTACAATGAGCAGTTCTTC.

J is TRBJ2-5 and V is TRBV20-1; D perhaps matches TRBD2 (5 bases). With 7 bases removed from V and 1 base from J, the gap between germline ends came to 19 bases. CDR3 size: 15 residues. Germline V gene data show CDR1 as DFQATT and CDR2 as SNEGSKA (reference sequence). The CDR3 region has the DNA TGCAGTGGAAGAGCAGGTATAAGCGGCCAAGAGACCCAGTACTTC. Amino acid sequence: CSGRAGISGQETQYF.

The table lists this clonotype with a count of one. The chain is built from TRBV27 and TRBJ1-1; a weak D match, TRBD1 (6 bases). V dropped 4 bases and J dropped 4 bases, with 13 bases sitting between them. Germline loops: CDR1 MNHEY, CDR2 SMNVEV (reference sequence). This CDR3 is built from 14 residues. This chain's CDR3 is CASSYGGAGTEAFF. In DNA form, the CDR3 reads TGTGCCAGCAGTTATGGGGGGGCAGGCACTGAAGCTTTCTTT.